Listed below are T cell receptor beta chains from one sample, sequenced in a study of control samples from healthy donors and cancer patients. The table came from immunoSEQ multiplex PCR; TCRdb's copy has only in-frame clones and leaves some out. The sample has 120,000 or so clones; roughly 84% are singletons. Sequenced input: blood. These receptors all come from a man in his forties in good health. CDR3s include the opening cysteine and the closing phenylalanine or tryptophan. The D gene is left open where the match is weak. Size tells how often a clone was seen (once, few, many) or the class of an expanded clone, and some rows leave it out.

clone_size j_call v_call d_call cdr3_nt cdr3_aa
few TRBJ1-3 TRBV6-5 NA TGTGCCAGCACCGGGACATCAGGGTACACCATATATTTT CASTGTSGYTIYF
NA TRBJ1-2 TRBV15 NA TGTGCCACCAGCCCCACTGGGGCGGGCTATGGCTACACCTTC CATSPTGAGYGYTF
NA TRBJ2-7 TRBV5-1 TRBD1 TGCGCCAGCAGCTTGGAGGACAGGGTCTATAACGAGCAGTACTTC CASSLEDRVYNEQYF
NA TRBJ2-1 TRBV4-3 NA TGCGCCAGCAGCCAAGATTTTGATTCCCAAACTTCATACAATGAGCAGTTCTTC CASSQDFDSQTSYNEQFF
NA TRBJ1-4 TRBV6-5 TRBD1 TGTGCCAGCCAACCGGGACAGGGGAATGAAAAACTGTTTTTT CASQPGQGNEKLFF
NA TRBJ1-5 TRBV30 NA TGTGCCTGGAGTGTTACAGAATATCAGCCCCAGCATTTT CAWSVTEYQPQHF
once TRBJ2-3 TRBV10-1 TRBD2 TGCGCCAGCAGTGATTCTTCTAGCGGGGGCCCACTCACAGATACGCAGTATTTT CASSDSSSGGPLTDTQYF
once TRBJ1-3 TRBV5-1 NA TGCGCCAGCAGCCCCACCCGGCCCTCTGGAAACACCATATATTTT CASSPTRPSGNTIYF
once TRBJ2-2 TRBV7-3 NA TGTGCCAGCAGTCACAGGGTTACCGGGGAGCTGTTTTTT CASSHRVTGELFF
once TRBJ2-2 TRBV6-5 NA TGTGCCAGCAGGCTAACAGGGACGGCAGCCGGGGAGCTGTTTTTT CASRLTGTAAGELFF